This T cell receptor (beta chain) was obtained from a study of shared clonotypes between healthy human individuals. The ends lost 1 base at V and 2 bases at J; junction bases unmatched: 4. The CDR3 sequence is 16 residues long. CDR1 and CDR2 (germline): LNHDA, SQIVND (reference sequence). Data came from immunoSEQ multiplex PCR; TCRdb stores just in-frame clones and leaves some out. This table holds some 630,000 clones, roughly 70% found once. V is TRBV19 and J is TRBJ2-4, with 8 bases lining up with TRBD1. The sample consisted of memory CD4+ T cells sorted from blood. The subset: CD45RA-negative fraction. This receptor was taken from a woman aged 30 to 39 in good health. CDR3 nucleotides: TGTGCCAGTAGTATAGGGACAGGGACTTCCAAAAACATTCAGTACTTC. Translated, it gives CASSIGTGTSKNIQYF.